Below, 20 T cell receptor beta chains from the same sample are listed, as sequenced in a study of blood T cell repertoires in COVID-19. The method was immunoSEQ multiplex PCR; TCRdb's version includes in-frame clones alone and lacks a portion of them. The table has 190,000 or so clones, less than 80% seen once. Sequencing was done on a sample of peripheral blood. All receptors derive from a man aged 50 or older who had recovered from COVID-19.

This clone was seen a few times. This sequence joins TRBV7-2 and TRBJ2-7, with D perhaps matching TRBD1 (5 bases). Germline-derived CDR1 and CDR2 are SGHTA and FQGNSA. V was pared by 5 bases and J by 0 bases, with 14 bases between. The CDR3 is 15 residues long. The CDR3 DNA sequence: TGTGCCAGCAGCCAGACAGAGTGGGGCTCCTACGAGCAGTACTTC. Encoded protein: CASSQTEWGSYEQYF.

The CDR3 nucleotides read TGTGCCAGCAGTGAACGACAGGGACTCACTGAAGCTTTCTTT. It is translated as CASSERQGLTEAFF. The gene calls are TRBV27 and TRBJ1-1; 7 bases agree with TRBD1. J gave up 4 bases and V 5 bases, and 7 bases lay outside the gene matches. The germline gives CDR1 MNHEY, CDR2 SMNVEV (reference sequence). This CDR3 contains 14 residues.

The chain has TRBV19 and TRBJ2-1; D might be TRBD2 (6 bases). V lost 7 bases, J lost 3 bases, and 16 bases lay in between. The CDR3 is 15 residues long. CDR1 LNHDA and CDR2 SQIVND come from the germline V gene (reference sequence). The DNA for the CDR3 is TGTGCCAGTACCATAACTAGCCTAAACTACAATGAGCAGTTCTTC. Translated: CASTITSLNYNEQFF.

The chain carries TRBV7-6 and TRBJ2-1, with D uncertain. Germline V gene lookup returns CDR1 SGHVS and CDR2 FNYEAQ. CDR3 size: 13 residues. V was trimmed by 1 base and J by 4 bases, leaving 5 bases between them. Here the CDR3 DNA reads TGTGCCAGCAGCTTAGAGCAATACAATGAGCAGTTCTTC. It codes for CASSLEQYNEQFF. The complete variable domain, with remaining parts taken from reference TRBV7-6 and TRBJ2-1, reads GAGVSQSPRYKVTKRGQDVALRCDPISGHVSLYWYRQALGQGPEFLTYFNYEAQQDKSGLPNDRFSAERPEGSISTLTIQRTEQRDSAMYRCASSLEQYNEQFFGPGTRLTVL.

This clone was counted a few times. The chain has TRBV19 and TRBJ2-6; D perhaps matches TRBD1 (6 bases). Per germline, CDR1 LNHDA and CDR2 SQIVND (reference sequence). The CDR3 runs 17 residues. The V and J ends lost 8 bases and 5 bases respectively, with 22 bases between them. The CDR3 DNA sequence: TGTGCCAGTGCCGCAGGGGCCCGACAGCACTGGGCCAACGTCCTGACTTTC. This translates into CASAAGARQHWANVLTF.

The chain is built from TRBV24-1 and TRBJ2-7, with a possible D match to TRBD1 (7 bases). The CDR3 runs to 15 residues. Between the trimmed V and J ends, which lost 3 bases and 2 bases, there was a span of 13 bases. CDR1 and CDR2 (germline): KGHDR, SFDVKD. The CDR3 nucleotides are TGTGCCACCAGTGATGCCAGGGGGGCGACCTACGAGCAGTACTTC. Residues: CATSDARGATYEQYF.

This chain connects TRBV21-1 to TRBJ2-7; TRBD2, as called in the table, went unchecked against the DNA. TRBV21-1 is a listed pseudogene. This CDR3 has 18 amino acids. In nucleotides, the CDR3 is TGTGCCAGCAGCTTGGATAGGACTAGCGGGAGTAGCTCCTACGAGCAGTACTTC. Translated: CASSLDRTSGSSSYEQYF.

The J gene is TRBJ1-1, the V gene TRBV7-9, with a tentative D call TRBD1 (6 bases). The CDR3 is 14 residues long. V was clipped by 4 bases and J by 8 bases, with 17 bases between them. Germline CDR1 reads SEHNR; CDR2 reads FQNEAQ (reference sequence). CDR3 protein: CASSSGEPRPEAFF. CDR3 DNA: TGTGCCAGCAGCTCAGGGGAACCCCGACCCGAAGCTTTCTTT.

The V call is TRBV7-3, the J call TRBJ2-1; weak D call: TRBD2 (5 bases). CDR1 is SGHTA, CDR2 FQGTGA, per germline. The V and J ends lost 2 bases and 2 bases respectively, with 10 bases between them. The length of the CDR3 is 15 residues. The CDR3 sequence is CASSLSAGAYNEQFF. CDR3 nucleotides: TGTGCCAGCAGCTTATCTGCGGGCGCCTACAATGAGCAGTTCTTC. Combining the CDR3 with reference TRBV7-3 and TRBJ2-1 gives the whole variable domain GAGVSQTPSNKVTEKGKYVELRCDPISGHTALYWYRQSLGQGPEFLIYFQGTGAADDSGLPNDRFFAVRPEGSVSTLKIQRTERGDSAVYLCASSLSAGAYNEQFFGPGTRLTVL.

The chain combines TRBV19 with TRBJ2-3, with 9 bases lining up with TRBD2. The CDR3 extends over 16 amino acids. Unmatched junction bases numbered 6, after V lost 4 bases and J lost 1 base. Germline V gene sequence: CDR1 LNHDA, CDR2 SQIVND (reference sequence). CDR3 protein: CASSRLAGVGTDTQYF. In nucleotides, the CDR3 is TGTGCCAGTAGTAGATTAGCGGGAGTTGGCACAGATACGCAGTATTTT.

The chain employs TRBV4-3 and TRBJ2-7, with D unclear. The CDR3 loop spans 14 amino acids. From germline, CDR1 is LGHNA and CDR2 YSLEER. The V end was cut by 0 bases, the J end by 5 bases, with 11 bases between. The CDR3 DNA reads as TGCGCCAGCAGCCAAGACCCTCGCGGCGACGAGCAGTACTTC. Translated, it gives CASSQDPRGDEQYF.

V and J are TRBV30 and TRBJ1-3; 7 positions match TRBD1. The germline gives CDR1 GTSNPN, CDR2 SVGIG (reference sequence). The CDR3 sequence is 18 residues long. V was pared by 3 bases and J by 0 bases, with 14 bases of the junction left unmatched. The CDR3, as DNA: TGTGCCTGGAGCCCGGGACAGTGGAAGAAGAGCTCTGGAAACACCATATATTTT. Translation gives CAWSPGQWKKSSGNTIYF.

V usage is TRBV7-3 and J usage is TRBJ2-2, with TRBD2 identical over 8 bases. The CDR3 has 16 residues. Trimming at V came to 2 bases and at J to 7 bases, leaving 9 bases not matched to a gene. Germline-derived CDR1 and CDR2 are SGHTA and FQGTGA. CDR3 loop: CASSLESSGIGGELFF. CDR3 bases: TGTGCCAGCAGCTTAGAGAGTAGCGGGATCGGCGGGGAGCTGTTTTTT.

This clone was detected once. The V and J genes are TRBV7-7 and TRBJ2-3; 9 nucleotides align to TRBD1. The J segment lost 0 bases and the V segment lost 5 bases, leaving 6 bases of the junction unmatched. Germline V lookup: CDR1 SSHAT, CDR2 FNYEAQ (reference sequence). This CDR3 region has 16 residues. In DNA form, the CDR3 reads TGTGCCAGCAGCGCGACAGGGGGAGCTAGCACAGATACGCAGTATTTT. Its protein is CASSATGGASTDTQYF.

The chain carries TRBV11-2 and TRBJ1-5, with a possible D match to TRBD1 (5 bases). V was shortened by 3 bases and J by 7 bases, with 10 bases between the two germline ends. The CDR3 covers 13 residues. CDR1 is SGHAT and CDR2 is FQNNGV in the germline V gene. CDR3 sequence (DNA): TGTGCCAGCAGCTTGGGGGGGGAGCAGCCCCAGCATTTT. Its protein is CASSLGGEQPQHF.

The CDR3 reads CASSPETQNTEAFF. CDR3 DNA: TGTGCCAGCAGCCCCGAGACACAGAACACTGAAGCTTTCTTT. The V call is TRBV7-9, the J call TRBJ1-1; no definite D call. Trimming cost V 5 bases and J 1 base, with 11 bases left between them. Germline loops: CDR1 SEHNR, CDR2 FQNEAQ (reference sequence). The CDR3 has 14 residues. Based on the CDR3 plus reference TRBV7-9 and TRBJ1-1, the full variable domain is DTGVSQNPRHKITKRGQNVTFRCDPISEHNRLYWYRQTLGQGPEFLTYFQNEAQLEKSRLLSDRFSAERPKGSFSTLEIQRTEQGDSAMYLCASSPETQNTEAFFGQGTRLTVV.

The rearrangement links TRBV6-5 to TRBJ2-7, with 7 bases that match TRBD2. Germline V gene sequence: CDR1 MNHEY, CDR2 SVGAGI. V shed 5 bases, J shed 3 bases, and the junction held 7 bases outside the gene matches. This CDR3 spans 14 amino acids. Here the CDR3 reads CASSPTGTNYEQYF. The CDR3 DNA sequence: TGTGCCAGCAGTCCCACCGGGACTAACTACGAGCAGTACTTC.

The CDR3 nucleotides read TGCGCCAGCAGCAAGGGACTAGCGGGAGCCAATGAGCAGTTCTTC. This sequence encodes CASSKGLAGANEQFF. The V and J genes are TRBV5-1 and TRBJ2-1; the match to TRBD2 covers 14 bases. V lost 4 bases and J lost 6; bases outside the gene matches: 3. Germline lookup yields CDR1 SGHRS and CDR2 YFSETQ. CDR3 length: 15 amino acids.

This chain connects TRBV9 to TRBJ2-1; 8 bases fit TRBD2. This CDR3 spans 15 amino acids. Trimming took 0 bases from V and 10 from J; bases not matched to a gene: 9. CDR1 is SGDLS, CDR2 YYNGEE, per germline. The CDR3 DNA is TGTGCCAGCAGCGTAGCGGGAGGGCCGGTAGGAGAGCAGTTCTTC. This translates into CASSVAGGPVGEQFF.

The chain has TRBV9 and TRBJ2-5; 7 nucleotides match TRBD2. Germline lookup yields CDR1 SGDLS and CDR2 YYNGEE. The CDR3 loop spans 17 amino acids. J was trimmed by 4 bases and V by 4 bases; bases with no gene match: 16. CDR3 DNA: TGTGCCAGCAGCCCTTCCCCTCCGGGGAGGGGCGGAGAGACCCAGTACTTC. It codes for CASSPSPPGRGGETQYF.